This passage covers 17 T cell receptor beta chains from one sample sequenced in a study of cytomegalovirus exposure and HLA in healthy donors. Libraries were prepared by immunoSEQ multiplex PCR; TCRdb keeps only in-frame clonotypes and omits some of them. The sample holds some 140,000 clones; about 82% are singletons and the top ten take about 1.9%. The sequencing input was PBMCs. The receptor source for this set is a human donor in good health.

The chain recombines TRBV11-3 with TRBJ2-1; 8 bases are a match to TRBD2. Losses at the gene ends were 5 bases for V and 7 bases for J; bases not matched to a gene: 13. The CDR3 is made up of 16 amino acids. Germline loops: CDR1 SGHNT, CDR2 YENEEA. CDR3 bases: TGTGCCAGCAGCCGTGATTCAGGACTAGCCTGGAATGAGCAGTTCTTC. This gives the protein CASSRDSGLAWNEQFF.

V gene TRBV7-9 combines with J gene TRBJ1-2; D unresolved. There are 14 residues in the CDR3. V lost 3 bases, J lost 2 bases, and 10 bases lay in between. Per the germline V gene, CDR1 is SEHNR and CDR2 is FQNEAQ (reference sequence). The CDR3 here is CASSFAELNYGYTF. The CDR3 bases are TGTGCCAGCAGCTTCGCCGAGTTGAACTATGGCTACACCTTC.

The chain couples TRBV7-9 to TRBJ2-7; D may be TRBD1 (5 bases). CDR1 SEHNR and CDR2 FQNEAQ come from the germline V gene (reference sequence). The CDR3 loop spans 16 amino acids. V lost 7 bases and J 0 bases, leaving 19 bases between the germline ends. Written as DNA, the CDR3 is TGTGCCAGCACCACAGTCAGGGTTGGAAGCTCCTACGAGCAGTACTTC. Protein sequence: CASTTVRVGSSYEQYF.

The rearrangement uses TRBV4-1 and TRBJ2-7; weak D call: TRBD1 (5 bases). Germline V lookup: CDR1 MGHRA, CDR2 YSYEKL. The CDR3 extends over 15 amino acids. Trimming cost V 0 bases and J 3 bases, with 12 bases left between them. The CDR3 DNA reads TGCGCCAGCAGCCAAGAAGCTCATAGGGGCTACGAGCAGTACTTC. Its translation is CASSQEAHRGYEQYF.

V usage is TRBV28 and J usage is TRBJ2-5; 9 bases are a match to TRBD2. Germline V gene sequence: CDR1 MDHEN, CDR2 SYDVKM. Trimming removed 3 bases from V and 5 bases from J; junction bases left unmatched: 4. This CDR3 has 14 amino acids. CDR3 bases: TGTGCCAGCAGTTTGATAGCGGGGGCGGAGACCCAGTACTTC. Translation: CASSLIAGAETQYF.

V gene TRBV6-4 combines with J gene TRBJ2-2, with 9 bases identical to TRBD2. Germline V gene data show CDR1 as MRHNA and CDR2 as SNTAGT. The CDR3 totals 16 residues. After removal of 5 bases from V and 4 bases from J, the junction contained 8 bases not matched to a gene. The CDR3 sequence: CASSSTGTSRTGELFF. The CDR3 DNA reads TGTGCCAGCAGTTCGACCGGGACTAGCCGCACCGGGGAGCTGTTTTTT.

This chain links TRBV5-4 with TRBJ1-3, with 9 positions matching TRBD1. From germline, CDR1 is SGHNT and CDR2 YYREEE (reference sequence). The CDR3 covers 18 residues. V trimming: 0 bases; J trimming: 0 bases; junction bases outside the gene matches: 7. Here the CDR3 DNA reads TGTGCCAGCAGCTTGGGGGGGACAGGGATCCCCTCTGGAAACACCATATATTTT. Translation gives CASSLGGTGIPSGNTIYF.

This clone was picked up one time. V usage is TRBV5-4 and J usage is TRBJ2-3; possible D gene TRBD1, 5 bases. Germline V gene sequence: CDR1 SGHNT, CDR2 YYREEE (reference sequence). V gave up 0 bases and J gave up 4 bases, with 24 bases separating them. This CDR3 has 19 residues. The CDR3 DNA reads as TGTGCCAGCAGCTTGGGTCTTATCGGTGGACATGGGGCTTCAGATACGCAGTATTTT. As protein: CASSLGLIGGHGASDTQYF.

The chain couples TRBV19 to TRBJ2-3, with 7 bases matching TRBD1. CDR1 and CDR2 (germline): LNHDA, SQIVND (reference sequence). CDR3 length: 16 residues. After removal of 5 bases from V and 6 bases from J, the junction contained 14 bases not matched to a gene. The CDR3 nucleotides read TGTGCCAGTAGTCTCTGGGAGACAGGGAATACGGATACGCAGTATTTT. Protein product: CASSLWETGNTDTQYF.

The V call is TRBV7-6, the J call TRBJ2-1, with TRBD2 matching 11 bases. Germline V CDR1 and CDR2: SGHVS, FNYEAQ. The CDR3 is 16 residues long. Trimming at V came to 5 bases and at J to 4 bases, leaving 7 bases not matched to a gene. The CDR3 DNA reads TGTGCCAGCAGCAAACCGACTAGCGGGGATTACAATGAGCAGTTCTTC. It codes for CASSKPTSGDYNEQFF.

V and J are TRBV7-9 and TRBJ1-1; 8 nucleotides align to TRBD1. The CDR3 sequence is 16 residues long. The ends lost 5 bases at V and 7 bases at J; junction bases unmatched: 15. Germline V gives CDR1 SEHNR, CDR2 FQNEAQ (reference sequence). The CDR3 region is CASSPADRVGGVEAFF. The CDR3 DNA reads TGTGCCAGCAGCCCCGCGGACAGGGTTGGAGGAGTTGAAGCTTTCTTT.

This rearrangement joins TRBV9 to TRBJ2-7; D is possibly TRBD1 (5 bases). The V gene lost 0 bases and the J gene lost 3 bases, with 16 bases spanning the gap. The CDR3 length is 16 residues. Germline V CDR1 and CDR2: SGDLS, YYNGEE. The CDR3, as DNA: TGTGCCAGCAGCGTAGACTGGTCGAAGGGGCGCTACGAGCAGTACTTC. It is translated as CASSVDWSKGRYEQYF.

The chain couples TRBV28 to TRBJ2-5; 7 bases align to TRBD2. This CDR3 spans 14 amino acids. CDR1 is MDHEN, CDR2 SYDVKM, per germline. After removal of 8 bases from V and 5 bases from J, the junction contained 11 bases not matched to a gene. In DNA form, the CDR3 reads TGTGCCAGCGGGTTGGCGGGAGTCCAGGAGACCCAGTACTTC. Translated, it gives CASGLAGVQETQYF. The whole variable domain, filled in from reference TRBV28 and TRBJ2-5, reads DVKVTQSSRYLVKRTGEKVFLECVQDMDHENMFWYRQDPGLGLRLIYFSYDVKMKEKGDIPEGYSVSREKKERFSLILESASTNQTSMYLCASGLAGVQETQYFGPGTRLLVL.

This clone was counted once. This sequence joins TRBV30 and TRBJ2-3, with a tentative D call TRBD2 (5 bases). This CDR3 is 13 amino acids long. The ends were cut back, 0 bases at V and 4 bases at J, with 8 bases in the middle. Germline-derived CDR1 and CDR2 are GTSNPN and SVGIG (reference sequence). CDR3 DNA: TGTGCCTGGAGTGTGAGGGCCGCAGATACGCAGTATTTT. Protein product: CAWSVRAADTQYF.

The CDR3 sequence: CASSPTGPNTEAFF. DNA of the CDR3: TGTGCCAGCAGCCCGACAGGGCCGAACACTGAAGCTTTCTTT. The rearrangement uses TRBV6-6 and TRBJ1-1; TRBD1 matches at 7 bases. CDR1 and CDR2 (germline): MNHNY, SVGAGI (reference sequence). The CDR3 totals 14 residues. V was clipped by 6 bases and J by 1 base; unmatched bases: 5.

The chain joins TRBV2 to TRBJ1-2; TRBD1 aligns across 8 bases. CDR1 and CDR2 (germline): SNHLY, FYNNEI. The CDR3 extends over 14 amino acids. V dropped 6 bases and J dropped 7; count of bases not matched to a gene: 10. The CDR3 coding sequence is TGTGCCAGCAGCCTGAGTCCAGGGGGCGGTGGCTACACCTTC. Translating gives CASSLSPGGGGYTF.

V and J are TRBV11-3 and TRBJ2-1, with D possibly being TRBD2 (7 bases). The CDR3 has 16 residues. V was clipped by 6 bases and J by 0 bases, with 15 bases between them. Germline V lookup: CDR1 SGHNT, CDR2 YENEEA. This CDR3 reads CASSGGGGGSYNEQFF. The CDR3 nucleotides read TGTGCCAGCAGTGGGGGCGGGGGCGGCTCCTACAATGAGCAGTTCTTC.